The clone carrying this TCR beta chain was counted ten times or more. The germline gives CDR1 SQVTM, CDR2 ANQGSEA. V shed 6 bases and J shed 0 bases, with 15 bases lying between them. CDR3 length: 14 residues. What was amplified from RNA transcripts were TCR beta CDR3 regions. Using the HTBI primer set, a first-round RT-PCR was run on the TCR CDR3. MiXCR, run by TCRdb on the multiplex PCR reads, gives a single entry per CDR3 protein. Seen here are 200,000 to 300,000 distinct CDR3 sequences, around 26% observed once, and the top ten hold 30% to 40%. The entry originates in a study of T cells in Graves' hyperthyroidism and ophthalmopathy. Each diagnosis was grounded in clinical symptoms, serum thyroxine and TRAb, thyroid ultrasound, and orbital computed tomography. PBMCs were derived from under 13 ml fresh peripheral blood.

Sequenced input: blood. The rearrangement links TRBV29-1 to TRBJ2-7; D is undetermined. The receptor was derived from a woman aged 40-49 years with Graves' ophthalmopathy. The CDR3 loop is CSVRGGIDSYEQYF. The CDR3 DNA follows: TGCAGCGTGAGAGGCGGAATAGACTCCTACGAGCAGTACTTC.